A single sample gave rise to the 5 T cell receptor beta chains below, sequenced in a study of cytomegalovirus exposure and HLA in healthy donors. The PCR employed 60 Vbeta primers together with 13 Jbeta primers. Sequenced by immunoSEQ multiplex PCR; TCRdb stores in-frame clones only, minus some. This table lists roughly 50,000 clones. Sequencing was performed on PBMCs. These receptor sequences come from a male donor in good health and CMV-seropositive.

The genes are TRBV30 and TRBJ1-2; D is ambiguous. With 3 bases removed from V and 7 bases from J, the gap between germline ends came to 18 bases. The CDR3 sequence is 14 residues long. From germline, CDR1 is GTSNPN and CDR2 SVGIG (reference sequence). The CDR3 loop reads CAWRLAGSSGGYTF. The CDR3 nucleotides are TGTGCCTGGAGATTGGCGGGATCCTCTGGTGGCTACACCTTC.

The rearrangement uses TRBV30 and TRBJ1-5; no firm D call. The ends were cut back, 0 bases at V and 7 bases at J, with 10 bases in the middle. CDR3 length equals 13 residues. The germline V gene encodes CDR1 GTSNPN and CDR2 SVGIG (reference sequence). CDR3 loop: CAWSVRGWQPQHF. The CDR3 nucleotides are TGTGCCTGGAGTGTACGAGGATGGCAGCCCCAGCATTTT.

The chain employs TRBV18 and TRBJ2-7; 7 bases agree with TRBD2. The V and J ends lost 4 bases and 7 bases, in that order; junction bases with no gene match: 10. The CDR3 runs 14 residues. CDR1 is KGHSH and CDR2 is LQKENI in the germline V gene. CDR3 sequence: CASSRDYYTEEQYF. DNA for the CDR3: TGTGCCAGCTCACGGGACTACTATACGGAAGAGCAGTACTTC.

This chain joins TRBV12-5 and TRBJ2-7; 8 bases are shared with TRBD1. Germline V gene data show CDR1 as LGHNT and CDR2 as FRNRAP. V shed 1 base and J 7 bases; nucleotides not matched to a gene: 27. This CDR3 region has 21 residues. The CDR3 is CASGLARGLRQGPTNRTEQYF. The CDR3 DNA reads TGTGCTAGTGGTTTGGCCCGGGGGTTAAGACAGGGGCCCACTAACCGTACGGAGCAGTACTTC.

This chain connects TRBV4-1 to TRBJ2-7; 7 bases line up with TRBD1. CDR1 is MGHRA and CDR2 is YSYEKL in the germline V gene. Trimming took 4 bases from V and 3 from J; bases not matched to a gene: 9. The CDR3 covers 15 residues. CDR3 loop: CASSRASGQYYEQYF. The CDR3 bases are TGCGCCAGCAGCCGCGCATCGGGACAGTACTACGAGCAGTACTTC.